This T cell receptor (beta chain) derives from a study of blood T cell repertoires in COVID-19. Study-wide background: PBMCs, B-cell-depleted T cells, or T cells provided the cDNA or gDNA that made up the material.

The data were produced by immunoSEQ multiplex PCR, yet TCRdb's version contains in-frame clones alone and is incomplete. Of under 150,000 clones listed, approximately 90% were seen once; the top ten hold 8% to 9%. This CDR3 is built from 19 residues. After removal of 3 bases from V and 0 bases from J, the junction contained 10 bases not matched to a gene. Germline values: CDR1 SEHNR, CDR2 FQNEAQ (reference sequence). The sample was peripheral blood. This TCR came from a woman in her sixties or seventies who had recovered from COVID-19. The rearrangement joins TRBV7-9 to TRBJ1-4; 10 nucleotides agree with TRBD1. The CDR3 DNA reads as TGTGCCAGCAGCTTCTTTGGGACAGGGGTGTCGGCAACTAATGAAAAACTGTTTTTT. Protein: CASSFFGTGVSATNEKLFF. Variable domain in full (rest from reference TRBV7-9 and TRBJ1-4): DTGVSQNPRHKITKRGQNVTFRCDPISEHNRLYWYRQTLGQGPEFLTYFQNEAQLEKSRLLSDRFSAERPKGSFSTLEIQRTEQGDSAMYLCASSFFGTGVSATNEKLFFGSGTQLSVL.